The clone carrying this T cell receptor beta chain was seen ten or more times. These data originate in a study of early T cells in non-severe SARS-CoV-2 infection. The CDR3 totals 12 residues. V shed 7 bases, J shed 6 bases, and the junction held 9 bases outside the gene matches. CDR1 GTSNPN and CDR2 SVGIG come from the germline V gene (reference sequence). TCRdb passed the 5' RACE reads through MiXCR, listing each CDR3 protein once. The table lists tens of thousands of distinct CDR3 sequences, approximately 4% of them singletons. The sequenced material came from whole blood. The source is an adult who was a healthcare worker with PCR-confirmed SARS-CoV-2 infection or an uninfected control (not recorded which). The rearrangement links TRBV30 to TRBJ2-7, with 7 bases fitting TRBD2. CDR3 nucleotides: TGTGCCTCCAGGACTAGTCTTGGCGAGCAGTACTTC. This gives the protein CASRTSLGEQYF.